The rows below give T cell receptor beta chains drawn from one sample of a study of shared clonotypes between healthy human individuals. Profiling relied on immunoSEQ multiplex PCR, and the TCRdb table lists in-frame clones only, not all of them. The sample shows 1,400,000 or so clones, approximately 98.5% of them seen only once. Sequencing used naive CD4+ T cells sorted from blood. These receptors came from a man between 25 and 39 years old in good health. CDR3s include the opening cysteine and the closing phenylalanine or tryptophan. A D gene is named only where the DNA matches it firmly. Where a row states a size, it is once, few, many or the class of an expanded clone; other rows omit it.

d_gene: NA; v_gene: TRBV7-3; abundance: NA; j_gene: TRBJ2-1; CDR3aa: CASSLTYYNEQFF; CDR3nt: TGTGCCAGCAGCTTAACGTACTACAATGAGCAGTTCTTC
d_gene: TRBD2; v_gene: TRBV10-1; abundance: NA; j_gene: TRBJ2-7; CDR3aa: CASSQGGSSYEQYF; CDR3nt: TGCGCCAGCAGTCAGGGCGGGAGTTCTTACGAGCAGTACTTC
d_gene: TRBD2; v_gene: TRBV11-2; abundance: NA; j_gene: TRBJ2-7; CDR3aa: CASSPTSPGLAGPSYEQYF; CDR3nt: TGTGCCAGCAGTCCTACTTCGCCGGGACTAGCGGGCCCCTCCTACGAGCAGTACTTC
d_gene: NA; v_gene: TRBV7-3; abundance: NA; j_gene: TRBJ2-2; CDR3aa: CASSLAGRGTGELFF; CDR3nt: TGTGCCAGCAGCTTAGCTGGACGGGGGACCGGGGAGCTGTTTTTT
d_gene: NA; v_gene: TRBV7-9; abundance: NA; j_gene: TRBJ2-6; CDR3aa: CASSRTGSGANVLTF; CDR3nt: TGTGCCAGCAGCCGAACGGGGTCCGGGGCCAACGTCCTGACTTTC
d_gene: NA; v_gene: TRBV11-2; abundance: NA; j_gene: TRBJ2-3; CDR3aa: CASSWSTTLGDTQYF; CDR3nt: TGTGCCAGCAGCTGGTCCACAACCCTGGGAGATACGCAGTATTTT
d_gene: NA; v_gene: TRBV5-1; abundance: NA; j_gene: TRBJ2-3; CDR3aa: CASRGRGGTDTQYF; CDR3nt: TGCGCCAGCAGGGGAAGAGGGGGCACAGATACGCAGTATTTT
d_gene: NA; v_gene: TRBV6-1; abundance: NA; j_gene: TRBJ1-5; CDR3aa: CASSELGLLWPQHF; CDR3nt: TGTGCCAGCAGTGAATTAGGGCTCCTGTGGCCCCAGCATTTT
d_gene: NA; v_gene: TRBV5-4; abundance: NA; j_gene: TRBJ2-2; CDR3aa: CASSLGGANTGELFF; CDR3nt: TGTGCCAGCAGCTTGGGAGGTGCGAACACCGGGGAGCTGTTTTTT
d_gene: NA; v_gene: TRBV15; abundance: NA; j_gene: TRBJ2-7; CDR3aa: CATSRDRGYEQYF; CDR3nt: TGTGCCACCAGCAGAGATAGAGGATACGAGCAGTACTTC
d_gene: TRBD1; v_gene: TRBV19; abundance: NA; j_gene: TRBJ2-7; CDR3aa: CASSMVPGGAEQYF; CDR3nt: TGTGCCAGTAGCATGGTCCCAGGGGGAGCCGAGCAGTACTTC
d_gene: NA; v_gene: TRBV18; abundance: NA; j_gene: TRBJ2-7; CDR3aa: CASSPTAAYEQYF; CDR3nt: TGTGCCAGCTCACCAACCGCTGCCTACGAGCAGTACTTC
d_gene: TRBD1; v_gene: TRBV18; abundance: NA; j_gene: TRBJ1-4; CDR3aa: CASSPSTGVVEKLFF; CDR3nt: TGTGCCAGCTCACCATCGACAGGGGTGGTTGAAAAACTGTTTTTT
d_gene: NA; v_gene: TRBV6-5; abundance: NA; j_gene: TRBJ1-5; CDR3aa: CASSGGSDNQPQHF; CDR3nt: TGTGCCAGCAGTGGGGGCTCTGACAATCAGCCCCAGCATTTT
d_gene: NA; v_gene: TRBV6-6; abundance: NA; j_gene: TRBJ2-3; CDR3aa: CASRNTDTQYF; CDR3nt: TGTGCCAGCAGAAACACAGATACGCAGTATTTT
d_gene: NA; v_gene: TRBV9; abundance: NA; j_gene: TRBJ2-1; CDR3aa: CASLGRAIKHNEQFF; CDR3nt: TGTGCCAGTCTCGGAAGGGCCATAAAGCACAATGAGCAGTTCTTC
d_gene: TRBD2; v_gene: TRBV11-2; abundance: NA; j_gene: TRBJ2-7; CDR3aa: CASSFSLAGNYEQYF; CDR3nt: TGTGCCAGCAGCTTTTCTCTAGCGGGTAACTACGAGCAGTACTTC
d_gene: TRBD2; v_gene: TRBV14; abundance: NA; j_gene: TRBJ2-1; CDR3aa: CASSLRLAGHEQFF; CDR3nt: TGTGCCAGCAGCCTGAGACTAGCGGGACATGAGCAGTTCTTC
d_gene: NA; v_gene: TRBV10-3; abundance: NA; j_gene: TRBJ2-7; CDR3aa: CAISESVNAYEQYF; CDR3nt: TGTGCCATCAGTGAGTCGGTCAACGCCTACGAGCAGTACTTC
d_gene: TRBD1; v_gene: TRBV18; abundance: NA; j_gene: TRBJ2-7; CDR3aa: CASSPYRGLTYEQYF; CDR3nt: TGTGCCAGCTCACCTTACAGGGGGCTTACCTACGAGCAGTACTTC
d_gene: TRBD1; v_gene: TRBV19; abundance: NA; j_gene: TRBJ1-5; CDR3aa: CASSRDRVLSNQPQHF; CDR3nt: TGTGCCAGTAGTCGGGACAGGGTTTTGTCAAACCAGCCCCAGCATTTT
d_gene: NA; v_gene: TRBV18; abundance: NA; j_gene: TRBJ1-5; CDR3aa: CASSRTGSQPQHF; CDR3nt: TGTGCCAGCTCGCGAACAGGGAGTCAGCCCCAGCATTTT
d_gene: NA; v_gene: TRBV18; abundance: NA; j_gene: TRBJ1-5; CDR3aa: CASSPREGIDQPQHF; CDR3nt: TGTGCCAGCTCACCTCGGGAGGGGATCGATCAGCCCCAGCATTTT
d_gene: NA; v_gene: TRBV28; abundance: NA; j_gene: TRBJ2-6; CDR3aa: CASTLRWVSSGANVLTF; CDR3nt: TGTGCCAGCACCCTAAGGTGGGTGAGCTCTGGGGCCAACGTCCTGACTTTC
d_gene: NA; v_gene: TRBV7-6; abundance: NA; j_gene: TRBJ2-7; CDR3aa: CASSVGTHSYEQYF; CDR3nt: TGTGCCAGCAGCGTCGGGACACACTCCTACGAGCAGTACTTC
d_gene: NA; v_gene: TRBV28; abundance: once; j_gene: TRBJ2-7; CDR3aa: CASRVRGEQYF; CDR3nt: TGTGCCAGCAGGGTTCGAGGCGAGCAGTACTTC
d_gene: NA; v_gene: TRBV15; abundance: NA; j_gene: TRBJ1-4; CDR3aa: CATSRGKTGRGNEKLFF; CDR3nt: TGTGCCACCAGCAGAGGGAAGACGGGCAGGGGTAATGAAAAACTGTTTTTT
d_gene: TRBD1; v_gene: TRBV7-2; abundance: NA; j_gene: TRBJ1-3; CDR3aa: CASSRTGFSGNTIYF; CDR3nt: TGTGCCAGCAGCCGGACAGGCTTCTCTGGAAACACCATATATTTT
d_gene: NA; v_gene: TRBV10-3; abundance: NA; j_gene: TRBJ2-1; CDR3aa: CAISVERSQPHEQFF; CDR3nt: TGTGCCATCAGTGTCGAGCGGTCCCAGCCCCATGAGCAGTTCTTC
d_gene: TRBD1; v_gene: TRBV2; abundance: NA; j_gene: TRBJ1-1; CDR3aa: CASSSDRLEAFF; CDR3nt: TGTGCCAGCAGCTCGGACAGGCTTGAAGCTTTCTTT
d_gene: NA; v_gene: TRBV28; abundance: NA; j_gene: TRBJ2-7; CDR3aa: CASSLRRIPYEQYF; CDR3nt: TGTGCCAGCAGTCTGCGACGGATTCCCTACGAGCAGTACTTC
d_gene: TRBD1; v_gene: TRBV5-4; abundance: NA; j_gene: TRBJ2-7; CDR3aa: CASSPTGTGGREQYF; CDR3nt: TGTGCCAGCAGCCCCACCGGGACAGGGGGACGCGAGCAGTACTTC
d_gene: NA; v_gene: TRBV5-4; abundance: NA; j_gene: TRBJ2-7; CDR3aa: CASSNSYEQYF; CDR3nt: TGTGCCAGCAGTAACTCCTACGAGCAGTACTTC
d_gene: NA; v_gene: TRBV5-1; abundance: NA; j_gene: TRBJ1-4; CDR3aa: CASSLGRAGREKLFF; CDR3nt: TGCGCCAGCAGCTTGGGCAGGGCTGGTCGGGAAAAACTGTTTTTT
d_gene: NA; v_gene: TRBV6-1; abundance: NA; j_gene: TRBJ1-5; CDR3aa: CASSARGRGNQPQHF; CDR3nt: TGTGCCAGCAGTGCGAGAGGGCGAGGGAATCAGCCCCAGCATTTT
d_gene: NA; v_gene: TRBV7-9; abundance: NA; j_gene: TRBJ2-3; CDR3aa: CASSRTVRTDTQYF; CDR3nt: TGTGCCAGCAGCAGGACAGTGAGAACAGATACGCAGTATTTT
d_gene: TRBD1; v_gene: TRBV19; abundance: NA; j_gene: TRBJ2-7; CDR3aa: CASRNRGDSYEQYF; CDR3nt: TGTGCCAGTAGGAACAGGGGGGACTCCTACGAGCAGTACTTC
d_gene: TRBD1; v_gene: TRBV25-1; abundance: once; j_gene: TRBJ2-2; CDR3aa: CASSPSDRGPGELFF; CDR3nt: TGTGCCAGCAGTCCCTCAGACAGGGGTCCCGGGGAGCTGTTTTTT
d_gene: NA; v_gene: TRBV27; abundance: NA; j_gene: TRBJ1-2; CDR3aa: CASSFADRRDYGYTF; CDR3nt: TGTGCCAGCAGTTTTGCCGACAGGAGAGACTATGGCTACACCTTC
d_gene: NA; v_gene: TRBV5-4; abundance: NA; j_gene: TRBJ1-2; CDR3aa: CASSLRQSNYGYTF; CDR3nt: TGTGCCAGCAGCTTGCGGCAGTCTAACTATGGCTACACCTTC
d_gene: NA; v_gene: TRBV18; abundance: NA; j_gene: TRBJ2-7; CDR3aa: CASSPADNEQYF; CDR3nt: TGTGCCAGCTCACCAGCAGACAACGAGCAGTACTTC
d_gene: TRBD1; v_gene: TRBV28; abundance: once; j_gene: TRBJ1-5; CDR3aa: CASSPGQGRYQPQHF; CDR3nt: TGTGCCAGCAGCCCGGGACAGGGGAGATATCAGCCCCAGCATTTT
d_gene: TRBD2; v_gene: TRBV5-4; abundance: NA; j_gene: TRBJ2-6; CDR3aa: CASSPGGVLSGANVLTF; CDR3nt: TGTGCCAGCAGCCCGGGGGGGGTACTCTCTGGGGCCAACGTCCTGACTTTC
d_gene: NA; v_gene: TRBV5-1; abundance: NA; j_gene: TRBJ2-7; CDR3aa: CASSLERGEQYF; CDR3nt: TGCGCCAGCAGCTTGGAGAGGGGGGAGCAGTACTTC